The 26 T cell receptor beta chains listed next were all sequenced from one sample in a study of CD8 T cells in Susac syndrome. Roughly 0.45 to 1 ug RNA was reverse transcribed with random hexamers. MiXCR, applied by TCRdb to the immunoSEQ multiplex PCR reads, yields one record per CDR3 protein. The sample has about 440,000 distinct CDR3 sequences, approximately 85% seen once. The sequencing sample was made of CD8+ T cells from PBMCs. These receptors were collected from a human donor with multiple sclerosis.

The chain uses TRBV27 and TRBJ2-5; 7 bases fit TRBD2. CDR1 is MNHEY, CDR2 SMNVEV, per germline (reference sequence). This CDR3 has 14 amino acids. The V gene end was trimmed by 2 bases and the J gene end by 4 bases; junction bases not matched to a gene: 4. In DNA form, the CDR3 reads TGTGCCAGCAGTTTACTGCCGGGAGGAGAGACCCAGTACTTC. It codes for CASSLLPGGETQYF.

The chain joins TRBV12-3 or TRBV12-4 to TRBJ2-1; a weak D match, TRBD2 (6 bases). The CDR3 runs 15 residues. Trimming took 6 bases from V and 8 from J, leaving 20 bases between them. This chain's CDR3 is CASSRGTSPSHEQFF. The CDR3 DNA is TGTGCCAGCAGCCGAGGGACTTCCCCCAGCCATGAGCAGTTCTTC.

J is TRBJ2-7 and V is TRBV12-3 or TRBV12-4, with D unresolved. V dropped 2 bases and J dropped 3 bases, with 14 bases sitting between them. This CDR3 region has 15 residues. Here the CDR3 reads CASSLRQGNNYEQYF. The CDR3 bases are TGTGCCAGCAGTTTACGTCAAGGGAACAACTACGAGCAGTACTTC.

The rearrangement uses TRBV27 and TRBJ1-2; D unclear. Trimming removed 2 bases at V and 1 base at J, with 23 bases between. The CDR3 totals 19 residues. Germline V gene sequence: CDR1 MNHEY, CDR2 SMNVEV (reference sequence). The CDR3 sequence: CASSLINPADGWVNYGYTF. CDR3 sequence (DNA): TGTGCCAGCAGTTTAATTAACCCTGCCGACGGGTGGGTTAACTATGGCTACACCTTC.

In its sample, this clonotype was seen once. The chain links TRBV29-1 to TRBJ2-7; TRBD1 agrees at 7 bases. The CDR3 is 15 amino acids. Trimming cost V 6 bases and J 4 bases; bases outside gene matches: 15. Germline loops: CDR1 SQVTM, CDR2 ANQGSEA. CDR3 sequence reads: CSVADRNESPYEQYF. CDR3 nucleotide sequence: TGCAGCGTCGCGGACAGGAATGAATCCCCTTACGAGCAGTACTTC.

The CDR3 DNA reads TGTGCCTGGAGCCCCAGCGGGTACGGTAACTACGAGCAGTACTTC. Translating it yields CAWSPSGYGNYEQYF. The chain has TRBV30 and TRBJ2-7; weak D call: TRBD2 (6 bases). In germline, CDR1 is GTSNPN, CDR2 SVGIG (reference sequence). The CDR3 loop spans 15 amino acids. The V gene lost 3 bases and the J gene lost 3 bases, with 18 bases spanning the gap.

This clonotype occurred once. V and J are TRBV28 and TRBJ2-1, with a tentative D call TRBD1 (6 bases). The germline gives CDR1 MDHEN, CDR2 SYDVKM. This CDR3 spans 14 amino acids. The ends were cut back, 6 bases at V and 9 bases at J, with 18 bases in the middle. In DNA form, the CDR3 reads TGTGCCAGCAGCCCAGAGACAGGTTCGGGTGAGCAGTTCTTC. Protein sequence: CASSPETGSGEQFF.

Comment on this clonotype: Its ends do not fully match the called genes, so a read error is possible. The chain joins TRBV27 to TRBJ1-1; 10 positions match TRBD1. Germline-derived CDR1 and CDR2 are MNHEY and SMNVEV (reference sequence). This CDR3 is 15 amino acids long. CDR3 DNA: TGTGCCAACAGTCCAAGACAGGGGGCGCGCACTGAAGCTTTCTTT. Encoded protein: CANSPRQGARTEAFF.

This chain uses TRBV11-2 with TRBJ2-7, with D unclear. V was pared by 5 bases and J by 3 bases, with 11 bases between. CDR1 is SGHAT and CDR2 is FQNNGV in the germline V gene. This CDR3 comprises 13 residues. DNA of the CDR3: TGTGCCAGCAGCCGAGAGGTACTCTACGAGCAGTACTTC. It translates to CASSREVLYEQYF.

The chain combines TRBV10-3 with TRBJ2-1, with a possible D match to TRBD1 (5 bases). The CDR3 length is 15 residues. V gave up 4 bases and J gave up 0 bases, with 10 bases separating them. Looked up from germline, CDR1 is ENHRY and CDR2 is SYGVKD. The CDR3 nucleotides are TGTGCCATCAGTGTAGGGGATAGCTCCTACAATGAGCAGTTCTTC. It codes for CAISVGDSSYNEQFF.

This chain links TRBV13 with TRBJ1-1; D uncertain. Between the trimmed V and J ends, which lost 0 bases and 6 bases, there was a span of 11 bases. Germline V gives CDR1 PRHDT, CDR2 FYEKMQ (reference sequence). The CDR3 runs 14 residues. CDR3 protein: CASSLGLSRAEAFF. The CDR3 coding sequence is TGTGCCAGCAGCTTAGGCCTGTCGAGGGCTGAAGCTTTCTTT.

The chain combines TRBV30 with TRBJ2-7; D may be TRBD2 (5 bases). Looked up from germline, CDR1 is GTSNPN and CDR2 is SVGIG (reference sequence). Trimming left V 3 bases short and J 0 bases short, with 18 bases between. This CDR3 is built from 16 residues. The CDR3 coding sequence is TGTGCCTGGAGCTCCACGAGGGTAACCTTCTCCTACGAGCAGTACTTC. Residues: CAWSSTRVTFSYEQYF.

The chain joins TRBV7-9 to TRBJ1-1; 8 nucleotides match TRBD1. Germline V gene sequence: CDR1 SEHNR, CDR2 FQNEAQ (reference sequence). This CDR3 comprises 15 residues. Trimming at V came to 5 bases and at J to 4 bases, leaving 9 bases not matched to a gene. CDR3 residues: CASSPGGQGGTEAFF. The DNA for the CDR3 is TGTGCCAGCAGCCCGGGAGGACAGGGAGGCACTGAAGCTTTCTTT.

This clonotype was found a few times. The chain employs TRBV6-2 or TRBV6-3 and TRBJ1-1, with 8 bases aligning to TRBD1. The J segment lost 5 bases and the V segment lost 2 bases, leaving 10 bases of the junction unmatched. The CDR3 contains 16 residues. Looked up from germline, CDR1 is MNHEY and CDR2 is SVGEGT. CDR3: CASSYGLTGAGTEAFF. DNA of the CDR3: TGTGCCAGCAGTTACGGTCTGACAGGGGCCGGAACTGAAGCTTTCTTT.

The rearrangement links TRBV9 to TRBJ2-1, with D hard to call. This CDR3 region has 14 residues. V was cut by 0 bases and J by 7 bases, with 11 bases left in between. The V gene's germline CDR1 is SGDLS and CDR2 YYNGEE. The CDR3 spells CASSVGTEMNEQFF. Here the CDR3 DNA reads TGTGCCAGCAGCGTAGGGACGGAGATGAATGAGCAGTTCTTC.

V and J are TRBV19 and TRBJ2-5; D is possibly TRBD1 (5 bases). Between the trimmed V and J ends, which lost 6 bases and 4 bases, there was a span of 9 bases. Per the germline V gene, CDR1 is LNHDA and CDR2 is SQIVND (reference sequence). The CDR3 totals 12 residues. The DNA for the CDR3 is TGTGCCAGTAGCGACAGCCGAGAGACCCAGTACTTC. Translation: CASSDSRETQYF.

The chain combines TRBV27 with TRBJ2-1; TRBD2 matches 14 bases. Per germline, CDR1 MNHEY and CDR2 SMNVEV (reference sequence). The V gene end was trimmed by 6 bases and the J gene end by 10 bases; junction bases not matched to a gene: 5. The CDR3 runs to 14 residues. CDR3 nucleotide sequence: TGTGCCAGCAGACCGGGACTAGCGGGAGTGGAGCAGTTCTTC. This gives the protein CASRPGLAGVEQFF.

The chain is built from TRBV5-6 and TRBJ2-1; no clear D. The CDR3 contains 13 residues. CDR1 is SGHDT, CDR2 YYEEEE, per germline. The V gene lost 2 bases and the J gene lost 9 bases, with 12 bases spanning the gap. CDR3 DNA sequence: TGTGCCAGCAGCTTAGGACCGACGAGTGAGCAGTTCTTC. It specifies CASSLGPTSEQFF. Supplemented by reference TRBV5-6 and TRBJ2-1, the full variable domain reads DAGVTQSPTHLIKTRGQQVTLRCSPKSGHDTVSWYQQALGQGPQFIFQYYEEEERQRGNFPDRFSGHQFPNYSSELNVNALLLGDSALYLCASSLGPTSEQFFGPGTRLTVL.

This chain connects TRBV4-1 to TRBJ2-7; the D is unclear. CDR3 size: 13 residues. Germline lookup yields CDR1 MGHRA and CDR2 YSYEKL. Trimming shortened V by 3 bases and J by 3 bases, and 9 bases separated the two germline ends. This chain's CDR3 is CASSHSVDYEQYF. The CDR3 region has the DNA TGCGCCAGCAGCCACTCCGTGGACTACGAGCAGTACTTC.

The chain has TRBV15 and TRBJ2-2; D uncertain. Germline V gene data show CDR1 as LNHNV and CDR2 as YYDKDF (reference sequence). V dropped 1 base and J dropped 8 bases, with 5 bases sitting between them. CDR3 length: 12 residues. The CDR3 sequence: CATSRVAGELFF. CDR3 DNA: TGTGCCACCAGCAGAGTAGCAGGGGAGCTGTTTTTT.

The CDR3, as DNA: TGTGCCACCAGTGCAGGACAGAATTTGCAAGAGACCCAGTACTTC. Its translation: CATSAGQNLQETQYF. J is TRBJ2-5 and V is TRBV24-1, with D possibly being TRBD1 (6 bases). There are 15 residues in the CDR3. Germline V gene data show CDR1 as KGHDR and CDR2 as SFDVKD. V dropped 5 bases and J dropped 2 bases, with 14 bases sitting between them.

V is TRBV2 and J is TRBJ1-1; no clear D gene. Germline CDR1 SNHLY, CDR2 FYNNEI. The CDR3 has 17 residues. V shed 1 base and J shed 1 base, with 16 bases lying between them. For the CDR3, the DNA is TGTGCCAGCAGTGAAGTGGGGTCGGTGGCGGGGAACACTGAAGCTTTCTTT. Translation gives CASSEVGSVAGNTEAFF.

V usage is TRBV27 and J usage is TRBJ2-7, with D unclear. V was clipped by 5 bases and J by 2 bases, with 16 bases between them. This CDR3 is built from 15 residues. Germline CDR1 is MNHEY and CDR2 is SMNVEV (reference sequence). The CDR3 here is CASSLAGVGTYEQYF. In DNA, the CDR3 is TGTGCCAGCAGTCTGGCCGGTGTGGGGACCTACGAGCAGTACTTC.

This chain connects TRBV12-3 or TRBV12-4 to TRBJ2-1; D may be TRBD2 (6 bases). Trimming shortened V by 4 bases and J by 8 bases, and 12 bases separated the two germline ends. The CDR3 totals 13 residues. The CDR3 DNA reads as TGTGCCAGCAGTTGGGGACTGCTGTATGAGCAGTTCTTC. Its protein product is CASSWGLLYEQFF.

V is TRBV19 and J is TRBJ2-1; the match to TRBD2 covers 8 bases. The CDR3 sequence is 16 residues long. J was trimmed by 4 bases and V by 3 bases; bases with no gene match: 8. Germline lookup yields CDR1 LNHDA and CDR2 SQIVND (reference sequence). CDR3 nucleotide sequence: TGTGCCAGTAGTATTAGGCTAGCGGGCTTATACAATGAGCAGTTCTTC. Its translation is CASSIRLAGLYNEQFF.

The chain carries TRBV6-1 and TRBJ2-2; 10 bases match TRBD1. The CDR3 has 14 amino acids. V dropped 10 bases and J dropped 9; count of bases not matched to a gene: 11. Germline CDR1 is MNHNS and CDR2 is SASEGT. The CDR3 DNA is TGTGCCAACTCCGACAGGGGGCAGGGATGGGAGCTGTTTTTT. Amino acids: CANSDRGQGWELFF.